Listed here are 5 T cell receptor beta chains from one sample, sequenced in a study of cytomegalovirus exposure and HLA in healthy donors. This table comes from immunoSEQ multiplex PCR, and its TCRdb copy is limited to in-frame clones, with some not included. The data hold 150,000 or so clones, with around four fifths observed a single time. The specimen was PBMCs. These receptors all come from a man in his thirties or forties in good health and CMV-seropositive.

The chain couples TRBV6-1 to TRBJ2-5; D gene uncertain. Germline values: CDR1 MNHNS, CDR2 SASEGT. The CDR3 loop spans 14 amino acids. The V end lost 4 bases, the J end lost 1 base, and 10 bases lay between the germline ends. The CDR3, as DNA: TGTGCCAGCAGTGGGGCAGTTCTCCAAGAGACCCAGTACTTC. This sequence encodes CASSGAVLQETQYF.

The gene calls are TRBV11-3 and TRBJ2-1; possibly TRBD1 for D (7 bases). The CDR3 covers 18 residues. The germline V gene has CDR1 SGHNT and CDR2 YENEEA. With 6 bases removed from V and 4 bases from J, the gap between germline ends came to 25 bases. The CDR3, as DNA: TGTGCCAGCAGTTCAAAACAAGGCGGGACAGACGGTTACAATGAGCAGTTCTTC. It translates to CASSSKQGGTDGYNEQFF.

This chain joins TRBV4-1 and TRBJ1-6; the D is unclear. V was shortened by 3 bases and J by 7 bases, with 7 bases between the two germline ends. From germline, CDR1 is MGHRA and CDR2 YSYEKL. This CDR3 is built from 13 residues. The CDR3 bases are TGCGCCAGCAGCCAGACGGGGAATTCACCCCTCCACTTT. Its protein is CASSQTGNSPLHF.

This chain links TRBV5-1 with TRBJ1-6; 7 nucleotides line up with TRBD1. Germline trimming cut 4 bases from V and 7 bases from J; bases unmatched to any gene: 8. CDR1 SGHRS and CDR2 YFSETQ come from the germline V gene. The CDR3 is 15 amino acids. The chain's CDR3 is CASSSAGTDNSPLHF. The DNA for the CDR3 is TGCGCCAGCAGCAGTGCCGGGACAGACAATTCACCCCTCCACTTT. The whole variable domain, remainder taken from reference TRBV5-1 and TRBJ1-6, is KAGVTQTPRYLIKTRGQQVTLSCSPISGHRSVSWYQQTPGQGLQFLFEYFSETQRNKGNFPGRFSGRQFSNSRSEMNVSTLELGDSALYLCASSSAGTDNSPLHFGNGTRLTVT.

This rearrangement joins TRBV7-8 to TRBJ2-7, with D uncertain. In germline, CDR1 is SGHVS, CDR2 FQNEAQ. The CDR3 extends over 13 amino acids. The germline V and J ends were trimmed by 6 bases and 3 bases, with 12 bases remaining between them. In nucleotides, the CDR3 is TGTGCCAGCAGGTCGCAGAATCTCTACGAGCAGTACTTC. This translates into CASRSQNLYEQYF.